This TCR beta chain was retrieved from a study of CD8 T cells in Susac syndrome. TEMRA cells were FACS-enriched, and CD8+ and CD4+ T cells were isolated negatively. CDR1 and CDR2 from the germline V gene are SGHVS and FQNEAQ. The CDR3 consists of 14 residues. Deletions cut 4 bases from V and 12 bases from J, with 19 bases between. Reverse transcription used about 0.45 to 1 ug RNA and random hexamers. immunoSEQ multiplex PCR amplified TCR beta CDR3 across 54 Vbeta, 13 Jbeta. TCRdb passed the immunoSEQ multiplex PCR reads through MiXCR, listing each CDR3 protein once. The table has 150,000 to 200,000 distinct CDR3 sequences, approximately 94% seen once; the top ten hold 0.075% to 0.095%.

Sequenced: CD4+ T cells from PBMCs. This chain uses TRBV7-8 with TRBJ2-1; D is perhaps TRBD1 (5 bases). This receptor was obtained from a human donor with multiple sclerosis. The CDR3 DNA reads as TGTGCCAGCAGCTCCCCCAAGGGGCATACATGGCAGTTCTTC. Amino acids: CASSSPKGHTWQFF.